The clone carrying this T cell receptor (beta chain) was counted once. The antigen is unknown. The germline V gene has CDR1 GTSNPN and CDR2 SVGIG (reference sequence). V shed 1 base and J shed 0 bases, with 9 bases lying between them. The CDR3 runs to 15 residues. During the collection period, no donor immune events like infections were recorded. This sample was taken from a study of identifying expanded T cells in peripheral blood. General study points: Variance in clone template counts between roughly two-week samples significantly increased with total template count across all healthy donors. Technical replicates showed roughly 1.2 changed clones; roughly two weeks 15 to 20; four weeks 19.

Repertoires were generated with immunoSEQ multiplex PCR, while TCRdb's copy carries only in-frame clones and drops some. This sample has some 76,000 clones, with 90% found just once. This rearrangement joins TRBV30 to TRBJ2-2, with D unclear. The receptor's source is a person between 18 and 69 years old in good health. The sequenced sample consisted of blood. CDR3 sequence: CAWSGGNSNTGELFF. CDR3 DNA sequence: TGTGCCTGGAGTGGCGGAAACTCGAACACCGGGGAGCTGTTTTTT.